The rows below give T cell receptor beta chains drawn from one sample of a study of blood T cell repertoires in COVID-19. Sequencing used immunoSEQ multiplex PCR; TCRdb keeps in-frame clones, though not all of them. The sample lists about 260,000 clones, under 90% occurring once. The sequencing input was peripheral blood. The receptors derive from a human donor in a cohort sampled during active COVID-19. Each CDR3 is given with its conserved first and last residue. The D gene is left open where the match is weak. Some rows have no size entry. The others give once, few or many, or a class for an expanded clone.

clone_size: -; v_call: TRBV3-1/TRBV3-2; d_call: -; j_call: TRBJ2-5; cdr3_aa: CASSQVTKETQYF; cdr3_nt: TGTGCCAGCAGCCAAGTCACAAAGGAGACCCAGTACTTC
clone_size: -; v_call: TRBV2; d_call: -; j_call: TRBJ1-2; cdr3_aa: CASKRGGENYGYTF; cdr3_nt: TGTGCCAGCAAGAGGGGAGGAGAGAACTATGGCTACACCTTC
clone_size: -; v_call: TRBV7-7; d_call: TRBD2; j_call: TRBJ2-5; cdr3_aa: CASSLSGGKGETQYF; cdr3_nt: TGTGCTAGCAGCTTAAGCGGGGGAAAGGGGGAGACCCAGTACTTC
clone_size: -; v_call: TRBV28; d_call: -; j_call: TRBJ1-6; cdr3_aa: CASSSSLSYNSPLHF; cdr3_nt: TGTGCCAGCAGTTCCTCCCTATCCTATAATTCACCCCTCCACTTT
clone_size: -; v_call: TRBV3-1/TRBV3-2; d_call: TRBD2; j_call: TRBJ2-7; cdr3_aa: CASSPGLVSNEQYF; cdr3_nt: TGTGCCAGCAGCCCGGGACTAGTGAGCAACGAGCAGTACTTC
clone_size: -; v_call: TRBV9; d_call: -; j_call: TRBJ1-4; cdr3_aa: CASSVAGGREKLFF; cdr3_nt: TGTGCCAGCAGCGTAGCCGGGGGTCGCGAAAAACTGTTTTTT
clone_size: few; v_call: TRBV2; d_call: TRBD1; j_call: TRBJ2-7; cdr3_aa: CASMGTGADEQYF; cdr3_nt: TGTGCCAGCATGGGGACAGGGGCGGACGAGCAGTACTTC
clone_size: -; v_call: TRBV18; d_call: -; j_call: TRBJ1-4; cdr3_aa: CASSPWTGVGATNEKLFF; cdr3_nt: TGTGCCAGCTCACCATGGACGGGCGTGGGAGCAACTAATGAAAAACTGTTTTTT
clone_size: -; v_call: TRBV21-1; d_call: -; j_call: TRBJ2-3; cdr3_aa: CADTEGRGVADTQYF; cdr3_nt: TGTGCCGACACGGAGGGGCGGGGGGTTGCAGATACGCAGTATTTT
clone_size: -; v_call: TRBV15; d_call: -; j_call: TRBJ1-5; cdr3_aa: CATSRAIGGSNQPQHF; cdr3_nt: TGTGCCACCAGCAGAGCGATCGGAGGAAGCAATCAGCCCCAGCATTTT
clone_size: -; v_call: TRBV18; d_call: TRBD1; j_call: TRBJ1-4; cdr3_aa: CASSPRTGVANEKLFF; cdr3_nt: TGTGCCAGCTCACCTCGGACAGGGGTGGCTAATGAAAAACTGTTTTTT
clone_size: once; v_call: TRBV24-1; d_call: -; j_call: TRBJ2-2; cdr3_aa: CATSDFRLGVWTGELFF; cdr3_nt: TGTGCCACCAGTGACTTCCGACTAGGAGTGTGGACCGGGGAGCTGTTTTTT
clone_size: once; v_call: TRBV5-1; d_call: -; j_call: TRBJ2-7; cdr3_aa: CASSLGGARVEQYF; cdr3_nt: TGCGCCAGCAGCTTAGGTGGTGCACGGGTCGAGCAGTACTTC
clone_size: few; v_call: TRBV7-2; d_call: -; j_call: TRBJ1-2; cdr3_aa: CASSTGGANYGYTF; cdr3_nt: TGTGCCAGCTCAACCGGGGGGGCTAACTATGGCTACACCTTC
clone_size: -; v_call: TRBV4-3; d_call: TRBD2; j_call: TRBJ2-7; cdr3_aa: CASSQGTSETYEQYF; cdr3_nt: TGCGCCAGCAGCCAAGGGACTAGCGAAACCTACGAGCAGTACTTC
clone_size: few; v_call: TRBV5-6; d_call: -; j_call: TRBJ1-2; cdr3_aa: CASSFQGHYGYTF; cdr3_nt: TGTGCCAGCAGCTTTCAGGGGCACTATGGCTACACCTTC